A single sample gave rise to the 25 T cell receptor beta chains below, sequenced in a study of blood T cell repertoires in COVID-19. Assay used: immunoSEQ multiplex PCR; TCRdb lists only in-frame clones, some missing. The sample has about 160,000 clones; about 85% are singletons. Specimen: peripheral blood. The receptors were sampled from a man aged 35-49 years with acute or convalescent COVID-19.

The chain is built from TRBV9 and TRBJ2-5; 8 nucleotides match TRBD2. Trimming at V came to 1 base and at J to 3 bases, leaving 5 bases not matched to a gene. The CDR3 has 15 amino acids. Per the germline V gene, CDR1 is SGDLS and CDR2 is YYNGEE. The CDR3 sequence is CASSVIAGNEETQYF. The CDR3 DNA reads TGTGCCAGCAGCGTAATAGCGGGGAATGAAGAGACCCAGTACTTC.

This rearrangement joins TRBV10-3 to TRBJ1-2; perhaps TRBD1 as D (5 bases). The CDR3 contains 14 residues. Between the trimmed V and J ends, which lost 6 bases and 8 bases, there was a span of 19 bases. CDR1 is ENHRY, CDR2 SYGVKD, per germline. CDR3 sequence: CAISPDSLAMGYTF. Written as DNA, the CDR3 is TGTGCCATCAGCCCTGACAGTCTGGCTATGGGCTACACCTTC.

V is TRBV29-1 and J is TRBJ2-7; 9 bases fit TRBD1. The CDR3 contains 13 residues. The V and J ends lost 4 bases and 7 bases, in that order; junction bases with no gene match: 8. Germline V CDR1 and CDR2: SQVTM, ANQGSEA. CDR3 region: CSVGGQGSGEQYF. CDR3 sequence (DNA): TGCAGCGTTGGGGGACAGGGTTCGGGTGAGCAGTACTTC.

This rearrangement joins TRBV5-1 to TRBJ2-7; 10 bases align to TRBD1. V was pared by 3 bases and J by 3 bases, with 3 bases of the junction left unmatched. Germline V lookup: CDR1 SGHRS, CDR2 YFSETQ. The CDR3 length is 14 residues. As DNA, the CDR3 is TGCGCCAGCAGCTGGACAGGGGGAGGCTACGAGCAGTACTTC. Translated, it gives CASSWTGGGYEQYF.

V and J are TRBV9 and TRBJ2-2; 8 bases fit TRBD2. The CDR3 consists of 16 residues. Germline CDR1 is SGDLS and CDR2 is YYNGEE. V lost 2 bases to trimming and J lost 4 bases; unmatched junction nucleotides: 7. CDR3 bases: TGTGCCAGCAGCGTTGACGGGGGGGCATTCACCGGGGAGCTGTTTTTT. This gives the protein CASSVDGGAFTGELFF. Full variable domain (missing parts from reference TRBV9 and TRBJ2-2): DSGVTQTPKHLITATGQRVTLRCSPRSGDLSVYWYQQSLDQGLQFLIQYYNGEERAKGNILERFSAQQFPDLHSELNLSSLELGDSALYFCASSVDGGAFTGELFFGEGSRLTVL.

The V call is TRBV19, the J call TRBJ2-6; D remains ambiguous. The CDR3 totals 16 residues. V was trimmed by 8 bases and J by 0 bases, leaving 14 bases between them. Germline CDR1 reads LNHDA; CDR2 reads SQIVND (reference sequence). The CDR3 DNA sequence: TGTGCCAGTGAGGCCGGCACCCTCTCTGGGGCCAACGTCCTGACTTTC. This encodes CASEAGTLSGANVLTF. Combining the CDR3 with reference TRBV19 and TRBJ2-6 gives the whole variable domain DGGITQSPKYLFRKEGQNVTLSCEQNLNHDAMYWYRQDPGQGLRLIYYSQIVNDFQKGDIAEGYSVSREKKESFPLTVTSAQKNPTAFYLCASEAGTLSGANVLTFGAGSRLTVL.

The chain employs TRBV4-1 and TRBJ2-1; 10 nucleotides align to TRBD1. The trim removed 4 bases at V and 8 bases at J, leaving 11 bases unmatched. The CDR3 contains 16 residues. Germline V gives CDR1 MGHRA, CDR2 YSYEKL. CDR3 nucleotide sequence: TGCGCCAGCAGCCTTAGTACCGGGACAGGGGTATATGAGCAGTTCTTC. It translates to CASSLSTGTGVYEQFF.

The chain is built from TRBV7-9 and TRBJ1-1, with D perhaps TRBD1 (6 bases). The CDR3 sequence is 15 residues long. Germline V gene sequence: CDR1 SEHNR, CDR2 FQNEAQ (reference sequence). The V gene lost 5 bases and the J gene lost 3 bases, with 16 bases spanning the gap. DNA of the CDR3: TGTGCCAGCAGCCCCGCCCCGGACAGATACACTGAAGCTTTCTTT. It specifies CASSPAPDRYTEAFF.

The chain employs TRBV27 and TRBJ2-7, with TRBD1 matching 9 bases. The germline CDR1 and CDR2 sequences are MNHEY and SMNVEV (reference sequence). The CDR3 length is 15 residues. V trimming: 8 bases; J trimming: 5 bases; junction bases outside the gene matches: 13. For the CDR3, the DNA is TGTGCCAGCGCCACTCCGGGACAGGGCTACGACGAGCAGTACTTC. It translates to CASATPGQGYDEQYF.

The rearrangement joins TRBV7-3 to TRBJ2-3; 8 bases match TRBD1. The CDR3 covers 15 residues. CDR1 is SGHTA, CDR2 FQGTGA, per germline. The trim removed 5 bases at V and 4 bases at J, leaving 8 bases unmatched. The CDR3 DNA follows: TGTGCCAGCAGCAGAGGACAGGGAAGATCAGATACGCAGTATTTT. As protein: CASSRGQGRSDTQYF.

This chain uses TRBV5-5 with TRBJ1-1; D remains unclear. This CDR3 contains 14 residues. V lost 2 bases, J lost 1 base, and 9 bases lay in between. The germline gives CDR1 SGHKS, CDR2 YYEKEE (reference sequence). CDR3 region: CASSLSTANTEAFF. The CDR3 region has the DNA TGTGCCAGCAGCTTATCCACAGCGAACACTGAAGCTTTCTTT.

This clone has a count of ten or more. The J gene is TRBJ1-1, the V gene TRBV10-3, with a possible D match to TRBD1 (5 bases). The CDR3 runs 12 residues. Germline CDR1 is ENHRY and CDR2 is SYGVKD. V was pared by 10 bases and J by 6 bases, with 15 bases between. The CDR3 sequence is CATLGGLAEAFF. The CDR3 DNA reads as TGTGCCACCCTTGGGGGGTTAGCTGAAGCTTTCTTT.

The rearrangement links TRBV6-2 or TRBV6-3 to TRBJ1-4; tentative D call: TRBD1 (5 bases). The length of the CDR3 is 13 residues. The germline V and J ends were trimmed by 5 bases and 8 bases, with 12 bases remaining between them. Per the germline V gene, CDR1 is MNHEY and CDR2 is SVGEGT. The CDR3 reads CASSRRDFEKLFF. As DNA, the CDR3 is TGTGCCAGCAGTCGGCGGGACTTCGAAAAACTGTTTTTT.

V is TRBV30 and J is TRBJ1-2, with D possibly being TRBD1 (6 bases). V lost 2 bases, J lost 2 bases, and 9 bases lay in between. The CDR3 is 13 residues long. Germline-derived CDR1 and CDR2 are GTSNPN and SVGIG (reference sequence). The CDR3 DNA is TGTGCCTGGAGTCTCCAGGGGAACTATGGCTACACCTTC. It codes for CAWSLQGNYGYTF.

The CDR3 loop reads CSVVQQETQYF. As DNA, the CDR3 is TGCAGCGTTGTACAGCAAGAGACCCAGTACTTC. This rearrangement joins TRBV29-1 to TRBJ2-5; D not resolved. Germline V gene sequence: CDR1 SQVTM, CDR2 ANQGSEA. The CDR3 extends over 11 amino acids. V was cut by 4 bases and J by 2 bases, with 5 bases left in between.

CDR3: CASSLATGSYGYTF. The CDR3 region has the DNA TGTGCCAGCAGCTTAGCTACAGGGAGCTATGGCTACACCTTC. The J gene is TRBJ1-2, the V gene TRBV7-9; maybe TRBD1 (6 bases). Germline-derived CDR1 and CDR2 are SEHNR and FQNEAQ (reference sequence). V lost 0 bases to trimming and J lost 4 bases, with 9 bases between them. The CDR3 has 14 residues.

This chain connects TRBV21-1 to TRBJ2-5; no check of the table's D call, TRBD2, against the DNA was made. TRBV21-1 corresponds to a pseudogene. This CDR3 contains 19 residues. The CDR3 reads CASSKAGGNSGGPRGTQYF. The DNA for the CDR3 is TGTGCCAGCAGCAAAGCAGGGGGGAATAGCGGGGGCCCTAGGGGGACCCAGTACTTC.

The V and J genes are TRBV6-5 and TRBJ1-2; 8 bases agree with TRBD1. Trimming at V came to 7 bases and at J to 8 bases, leaving 6 bases not matched to a gene. The length of the CDR3 is 12 residues. Per the germline V gene, CDR1 is MNHEY and CDR2 is SVGAGI. The CDR3: CASTNGQGGYTF. The CDR3 region has the DNA TGTGCCAGCACTAATGGACAGGGAGGCTACACCTTC.

CDR3 residues: CASSPRDRVTEAFF. In DNA form, the CDR3 reads TGTGCCAGCTCACCTAGGGACAGGGTCACTGAAGCTTTCTTT. The gene calls are TRBV18 and TRBJ1-1, with 9 nucleotides matching TRBD1. Trimming removed 3 bases from V and 4 bases from J; junction bases left unmatched: 3. The germline gives CDR1 KGHSH, CDR2 LQKENI. The CDR3 is 14 amino acids.

V usage is TRBV29-1 and J usage is TRBJ1-2; 9 nucleotides agree with TRBD1. J was trimmed by 4 bases and V by 7 bases; bases with no gene match: 7. Germline loops: CDR1 SQVTM, CDR2 ANQGSEA. The CDR3 loop spans 13 amino acids. In DNA, the CDR3 is TGCAGCGCCGGGACAGGGAGCTTCTATGGCTACACCTTC. Translated, it gives CSAGTGSFYGYTF. Looking up the rest from reference TRBV29-1 and TRBJ1-2 gives the full variable domain: SAVISQKPSRDICQRGTSLTIQCQVDSQVTMMFWYRQQPGQSLTLIATANQGSEATYESGFVIDKFPISRPNLTFSTLTVSNMSPEDSSIYLCSAGTGSFYGYTFGSGTRLTVV.

This clone was recorded once. The chain's CDR3 is CASSGQGSYGYTF. In nucleotides, the CDR3 is TGTGCCAGCAGCGGACAGGGCAGCTATGGCTACACCTTC. The V gene is TRBV9, the J gene TRBJ1-2; 7 bases fit TRBD1. Per the germline V gene, CDR1 is SGDLS and CDR2 is YYNGEE. Trimming removed 3 bases from V and 4 bases from J; junction bases left unmatched: 3. The CDR3 length is 13 residues. Filled out from reference TRBV9 and TRBJ1-2, the complete variable domain reads DSGVTQTPKHLITATGQRVTLRCSPRSGDLSVYWYQQSLDQGLQFLIQYYNGEERAKGNILERFSAQQFPDLHSELNLSSLELGDSALYFCASSGQGSYGYTFGSGTRLTVV.

There are a few counts of this clone. The J gene is TRBJ2-6, the V gene TRBV6-1; D unresolved. Trimming took 0 bases from V and 6 from J, leaving 18 bases between them. The CDR3 is 18 residues long. Germline V lookup: CDR1 MNHNS, CDR2 SASEGT. CDR3 residues: CASSEAGAAQKMANVLTF. CDR3 nucleotide sequence: TGTGCCAGCAGTGAAGCGGGCGCAGCCCAGAAAATGGCCAACGTCCTGACTTTC.

The count of this clone is one. The chain links TRBV5-4 to TRBJ2-1; 8 positions agree with TRBD2. J was trimmed by 6 bases and V by 4 bases; bases with no gene match: 9. Germline values: CDR1 SGHNT, CDR2 YYREEE (reference sequence). The CDR3 contains 15 residues. The chain's CDR3 is CASSARGGSLNEQFF. CDR3 in DNA: TGTGCCAGCAGCGCACGGGGGGGCTCCCTCAATGAGCAGTTCTTC.

The chain recombines TRBV7-2 with TRBJ2-3, with D unclear. The CDR3 is 13 amino acids. With 1 base removed from V and 2 bases from J, the gap between germline ends came to 4 bases. Germline V lookup: CDR1 SGHTA, CDR2 FQGNSA. Here the CDR3 reads CASSLDNTDTQYF. The CDR3 region has the DNA TGTGCCAGCAGCTTAGACAACACAGATACGCAGTATTTT.

The gene calls are TRBV11-2 and TRBJ2-3; TRBD2 aligns across 9 bases. This CDR3 is built from 17 residues. The J segment lost 5 bases and the V segment lost 0 bases, leaving 9 bases of the junction unmatched. The germline CDR1 and CDR2 sequences are SGHAT and FQNNGV. Written as DNA, the CDR3 is TGTGCCAGCAGCTTAGATCGGGCGGGGGGGCCAAGAGATACGCAGTATTTT. Amino acid sequence: CASSLDRAGGPRDTQYF.